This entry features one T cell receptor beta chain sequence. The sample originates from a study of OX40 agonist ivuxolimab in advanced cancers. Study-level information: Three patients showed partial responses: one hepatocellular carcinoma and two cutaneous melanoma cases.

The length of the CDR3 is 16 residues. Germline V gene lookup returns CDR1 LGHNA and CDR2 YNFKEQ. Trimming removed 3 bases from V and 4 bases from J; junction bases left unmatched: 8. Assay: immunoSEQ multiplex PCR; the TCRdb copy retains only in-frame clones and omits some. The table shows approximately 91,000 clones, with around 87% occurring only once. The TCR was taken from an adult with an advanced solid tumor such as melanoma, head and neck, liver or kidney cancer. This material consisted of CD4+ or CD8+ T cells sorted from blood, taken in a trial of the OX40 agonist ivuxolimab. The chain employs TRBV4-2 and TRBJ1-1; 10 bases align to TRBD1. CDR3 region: CASSQAGQGGTTEAFF. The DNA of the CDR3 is TGTGCCAGCAGCCAGGCTGGACAGGGGGGGACCACTGAAGCTTTCTTT.